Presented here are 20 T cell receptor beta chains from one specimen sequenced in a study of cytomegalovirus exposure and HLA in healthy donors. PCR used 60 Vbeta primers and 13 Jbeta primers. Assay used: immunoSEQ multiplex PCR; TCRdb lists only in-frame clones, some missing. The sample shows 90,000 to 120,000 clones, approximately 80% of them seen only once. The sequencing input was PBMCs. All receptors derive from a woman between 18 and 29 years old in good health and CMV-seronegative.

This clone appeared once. CDR3: CASSRWTEEAFF. DNA for the CDR3: TGTGCCAGCAGCCGCTGGACAGAAGAAGCTTTCTTT. V gene TRBV7-9 combines with J gene TRBJ1-1, with D perhaps TRBD1 (6 bases). CDR3 length equals 12 residues. Between the trimmed V and J ends, which lost 5 bases and 8 bases, there was a span of 12 bases. CDR1 is SEHNR and CDR2 is FQNEAQ in the germline V gene (reference sequence).

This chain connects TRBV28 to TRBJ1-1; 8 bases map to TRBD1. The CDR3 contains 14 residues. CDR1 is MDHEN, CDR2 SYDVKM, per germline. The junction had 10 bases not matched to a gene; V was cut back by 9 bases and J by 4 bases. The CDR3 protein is CASATQTGATEAFF. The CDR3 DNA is TGTGCCAGTGCAACCCAGACAGGGGCCACTGAAGCTTTCTTT.

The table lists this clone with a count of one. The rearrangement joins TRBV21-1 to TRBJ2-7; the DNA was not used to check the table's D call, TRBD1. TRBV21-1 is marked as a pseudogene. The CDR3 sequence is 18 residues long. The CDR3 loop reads CASSIGTGVRRTTGEQYF. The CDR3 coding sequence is TGTGCCAGCAGCATCGGGACAGGGGTAAGAAGAACCACGGGAGAGCAGTACTTC.

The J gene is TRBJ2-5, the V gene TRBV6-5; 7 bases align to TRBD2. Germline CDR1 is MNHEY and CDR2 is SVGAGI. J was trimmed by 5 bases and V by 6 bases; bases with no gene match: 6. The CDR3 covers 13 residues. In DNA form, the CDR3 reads TGTGCCAGCAGCCGCGGGAGTGGGGAGACCCAGTACTTC. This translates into CASSRGSGETQYF.

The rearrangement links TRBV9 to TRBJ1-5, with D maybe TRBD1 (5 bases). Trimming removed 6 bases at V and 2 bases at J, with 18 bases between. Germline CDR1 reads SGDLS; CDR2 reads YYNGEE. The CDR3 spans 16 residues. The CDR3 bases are TGTGCCAGCACCCTGGGGCCACATCCCGGCAATCAGCCCCAGCATTTT. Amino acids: CASTLGPHPGNQPQHF.

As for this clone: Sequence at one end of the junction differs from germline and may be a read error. CDR3 residues: CASSVGREPWGNTLF. The CDR3 nucleotides read TGTGCCAGCAGCGTGGGTCGGGAGCCCTGGGGGAATACCCTCTTC. This chain links TRBV9 with TRBJ2-1, with D possibly being TRBD2 (6 bases). Germline loops: CDR1 SGDLS, CDR2 YYNGEE. The CDR3 length is 15 residues.

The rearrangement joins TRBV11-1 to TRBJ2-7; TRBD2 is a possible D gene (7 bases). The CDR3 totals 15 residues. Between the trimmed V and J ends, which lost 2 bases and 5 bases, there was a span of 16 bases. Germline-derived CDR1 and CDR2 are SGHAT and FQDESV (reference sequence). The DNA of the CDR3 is TGTGCCAGCAGCTTACGGGGGGCCCTTGGCAACGAGCAGTACTTC. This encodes CASSLRGALGNEQYF.

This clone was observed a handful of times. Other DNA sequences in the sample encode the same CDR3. Here the CDR3 DNA reads TGTGCCAGCAGTGACAGCGGAGACACCGGGGAGCTGTTTTTT. Amino acids: CASSDSGDTGELFF. The J gene is TRBJ2-2, the V gene TRBV6-4, with D perhaps matching TRBD2 (5 bases). Germline CDR1 reads MRHNA; CDR2 reads SNTAGT. The CDR3 runs 14 residues. V shed 2 bases and J shed 3 bases, with 7 bases lying between them.

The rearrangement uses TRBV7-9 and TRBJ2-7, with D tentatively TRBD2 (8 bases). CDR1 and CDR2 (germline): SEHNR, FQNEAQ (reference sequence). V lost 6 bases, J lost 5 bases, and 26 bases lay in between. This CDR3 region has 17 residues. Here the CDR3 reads CASSYTPGQAGGDEQYF. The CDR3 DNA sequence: TGTGCCAGCAGTTACACCCCCGGACAGGCCGGGGGGGACGAGCAGTACTTC.

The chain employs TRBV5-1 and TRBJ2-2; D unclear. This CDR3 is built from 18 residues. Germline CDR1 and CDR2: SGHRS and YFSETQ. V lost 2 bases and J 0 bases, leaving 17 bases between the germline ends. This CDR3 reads CASSLSLGVGTNTGELFF. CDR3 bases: TGCGCCAGCAGCTTAAGTTTGGGCGTAGGTACGAACACCGGGGAGCTGTTTTTT. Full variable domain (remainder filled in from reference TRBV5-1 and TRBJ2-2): KAGVTQTPRYLIKTRGQQVTLSCSPISGHRSVSWYQQTPGQGLQFLFEYFSETQRNKGNFPGRFSGRQFSNSRSEMNVSTLELGDSALYLCASSLSLGVGTNTGELFFGEGSRLTVL.

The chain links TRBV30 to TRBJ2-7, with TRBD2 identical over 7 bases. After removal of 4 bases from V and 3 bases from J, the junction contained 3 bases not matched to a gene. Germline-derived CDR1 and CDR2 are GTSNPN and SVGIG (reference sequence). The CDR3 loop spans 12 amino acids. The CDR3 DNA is TGTGCCTGGAACGGCGGGAGCTACGAGCAGTACTTC. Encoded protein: CAWNGGSYEQYF. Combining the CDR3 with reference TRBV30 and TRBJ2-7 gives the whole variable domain SQTIHQWPATLVQPVGSPLSLECTVEGTSNPNLYWYRQAAGRGLQLLFYSVGIGQISSEVPQNLSASRPQDRQFILSSKKLLLSDSGFYLCAWNGGSYEQYFGPGTRLTVT.

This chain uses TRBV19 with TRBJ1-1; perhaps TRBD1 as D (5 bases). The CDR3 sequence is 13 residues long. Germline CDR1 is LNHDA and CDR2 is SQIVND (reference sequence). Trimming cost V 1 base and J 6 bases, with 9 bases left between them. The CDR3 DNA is TGTGCCAGTAGTATAGTTCGGGGGTCTGAAGCTTTCTTT. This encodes CASSIVRGSEAFF.

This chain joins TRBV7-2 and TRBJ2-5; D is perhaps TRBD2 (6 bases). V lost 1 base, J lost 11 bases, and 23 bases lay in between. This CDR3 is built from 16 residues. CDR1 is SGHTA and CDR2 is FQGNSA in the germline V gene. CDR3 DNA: TGTGCCAGCAGCTTAGAGCCGGGTTGGGCGGGACGGGAGCAGTACTTC. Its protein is CASSLEPGWAGREQYF. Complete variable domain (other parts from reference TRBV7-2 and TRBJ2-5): GAGVSQSPSNKVTEKGKDVELRCDPISGHTALYWYRQSLGQGLEFLIYFQGNSAPDKSGLPSDRFSAERTGGSVSTLTIQRTQQEDSAVYLCASSLEPGWAGREQYFGPGTRLLVL.

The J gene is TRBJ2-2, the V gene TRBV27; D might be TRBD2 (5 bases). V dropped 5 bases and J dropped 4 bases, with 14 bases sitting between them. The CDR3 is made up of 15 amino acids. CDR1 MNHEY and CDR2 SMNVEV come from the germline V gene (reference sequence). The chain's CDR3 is CASSDRTGSTGELFF. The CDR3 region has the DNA TGTGCCAGCAGTGACCGGACTGGCAGCACCGGGGAGCTGTTTTTT.

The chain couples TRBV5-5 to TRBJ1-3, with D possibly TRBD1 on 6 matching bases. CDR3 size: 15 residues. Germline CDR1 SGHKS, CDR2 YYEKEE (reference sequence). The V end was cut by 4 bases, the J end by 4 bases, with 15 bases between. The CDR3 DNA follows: TGTGCCAGCAGCCTCCTAGCAGGGGAGGGAAACACCATATATTTT. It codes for CASSLLAGEGNTIYF.

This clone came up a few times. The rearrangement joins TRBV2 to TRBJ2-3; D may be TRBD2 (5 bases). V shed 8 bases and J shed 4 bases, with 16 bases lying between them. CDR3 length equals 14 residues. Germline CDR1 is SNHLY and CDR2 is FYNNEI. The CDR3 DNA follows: TGTGCCAGCGGAGGAAGGCTAGCAGCAGATACGCAGTATTTT. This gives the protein CASGGRLAADTQYF.

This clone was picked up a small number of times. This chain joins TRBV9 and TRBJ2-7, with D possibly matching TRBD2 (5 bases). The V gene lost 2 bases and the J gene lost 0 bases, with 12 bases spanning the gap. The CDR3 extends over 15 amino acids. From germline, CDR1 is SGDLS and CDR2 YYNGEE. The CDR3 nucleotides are TGTGCCAGCAGCGTCGGACTGGAACCCTCCTACGAGCAGTACTTC. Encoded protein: CASSVGLEPSYEQYF.

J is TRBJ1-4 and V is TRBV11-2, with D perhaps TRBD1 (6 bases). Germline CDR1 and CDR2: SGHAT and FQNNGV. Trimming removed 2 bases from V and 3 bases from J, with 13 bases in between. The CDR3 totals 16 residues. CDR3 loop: CASSLNSGGSNEKLFF. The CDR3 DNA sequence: TGTGCCAGCAGCTTAAATTCGGGGGGCTCTAATGAAAAACTGTTTTTT.

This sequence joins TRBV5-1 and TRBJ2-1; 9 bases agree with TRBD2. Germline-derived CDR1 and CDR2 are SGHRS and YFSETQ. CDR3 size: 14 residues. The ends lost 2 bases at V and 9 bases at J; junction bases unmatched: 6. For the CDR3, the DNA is TGCGCCAGCAGCTTCCGTAGCGGGGGCCTTGAGCAGTTCTTC. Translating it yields CASSFRSGGLEQFF.

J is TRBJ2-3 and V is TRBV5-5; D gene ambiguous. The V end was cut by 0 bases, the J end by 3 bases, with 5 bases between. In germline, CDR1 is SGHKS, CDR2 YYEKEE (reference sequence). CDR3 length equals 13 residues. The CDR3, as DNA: TGTGCCAGCAGCTTGGATCTTACAGATACGCAGTATTTT. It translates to CASSLDLTDTQYF.